The clone carrying this T cell receptor (beta chain) was detected ten times or more. TCR beta CDR3 region amplification was performed from RNA transcripts. HTBI primers were employed in a first-round RT-PCR of the TCR CDR3. TCRdb recomputed calls from the multiplex PCR reads with MiXCR, one row per CDR3 protein. The table lists approximately 300,000 distinct CDR3 sequences, about a sixth of them singletons. In germline, CDR1 is LGHDT, CDR2 YNNKEL (reference sequence). V lost 3 bases and J 4 bases, leaving 10 bases between the germline ends. CDR3 length: 14 residues. These data originate in a study of T cells in Graves' hyperthyroidism and ophthalmopathy.

Sequencing was carried out using blood. The rearrangement links TRBV3-1 to TRBJ1-5; weak D call: TRBD1 (6 bases). This TCR was recovered from an older woman with Graves' ophthalmopathy. In DNA form, the CDR3 reads TGTGCCAGCAGCCACGACAGGAGAAATCAGCCCCAGCATTTT. Residues: CASSHDRRNQPQHF.